This T cell receptor (beta chain) comes out of a study of shared clonotypes between healthy human individuals (dated by TCRdb to the early 2020s). In the study overall: A couple of women and three men aged 18 to 49 years were included in the cohort. For each donor, three plates each were used for CD4 naive and CD4 memory, two plates were used for CD8 naive, and one plate was used for CD8 memory. To estimate repertoire size and how much clonotype sharing occurs between individuals, the study deeply sequenced the blood TCR repertoires of five healthy adults. To increase sequencing depth and limit assay-specific biases, TCR repertoire library preparation and sequencing were carried out by different laboratories using diverse techniques. Per donor, leukapheresis produced somewhere between about 0.8 and 9 billion PBMCs.

Using the deep immunoSEQ assay, multiplex PCR amplified TCR CDR3 regions from genomic DNA. Extracted genomic DNA from each cell subset was spread evenly across all wells of several immunoSEQ 96-well plates, with each plate serving as a replicate. Each replicate PCR for sorted subsets received about 0.2 ug genomic DNA, equal to roughly 33,000 T cell genomes. The purified libraries were quantified using a Qubit 3.0 fluorometer, sized with a Bioanalyzer 2100, and then quantified again using the KAPA Library Quantification kit. Every immunoSEQ 96-well plate was sequenced on a separate single-read 150-cycle Illumina NextSeq 550 flow cell. For the original study's pipeline: The immunoSEQ output contained only junctional sequences without quality scores, so filtering could not match that applied to full-length reads. Sequences were annotated with PyIR, a Python wrapper for IgBLAST v1.9, using IMGT germline references to assign V/J genes and CDR3. Reads were removed for weak V/J assignments (E-value above 1e-6), missing CDR3, stop codons, out-of-frame junctions, or ambiguous translated residues. V3J clonotypes were defined as sequences sharing the same inferred V gene, J gene, and CDR3 amino acid sequence. Percentage overlap between repertoires was computed as shared unique clonotypes divided by the size of the smaller repertoire. Richness of each repertoire was evaluated using RTK rarefaction, the Chao1 estimator, and Recon v2.1 estimates of unobserved clonotypes. Generation probabilities were computed with OLGA for all TCRbeta clonotypes obtained by the gDNA method from a handful of donors. Drawn from immuneACCESS, this table holds only the in-frame rearrangements with V and J called that TCRdb kept. Clones are partly lost; checked studies trace under half to an unresolved V gene and leave the rest unexplained. V, J and clone size derive from that table, while D and trimming were established from the DNA sequence. This sample has 2 million to 2.5 million clones in its table, and approximately 95% of those were observed once. Of the sample, 0.39% is held by the ten largest clones.

The germline V gene gives CDR1 as SGHTA and CDR2 as FQGNSA. The CDR3, from cysteine to phenylalanine, totals 14 residues. This entry keeps only the CDR3 DNA: 42 bases, framed from base 1. V ends up 5 bases short and J 7 bases short, with an unmatched junction base count of 10. Healthy HIV-negative adults with no recently reported acute infections or vaccinations were included as donors. Every donor was a Caucasian adult residing in Nashville, Tennessee, USA. CD4+ T cells were enriched by magnetic negative selection; naive cells were then positively selected on CD45RA, and the negative fraction formed the memory subset. After blood collection by leukapheresis, PBMCs were isolated using Ficoll-Histopaque density gradient centrifugation and then cryopreserved in the vapor phase of liquid nitrogen. Analytical flow cytometry was used to check the purity and quantity of each magnetically sorted T cell population. Genomic DNA was isolated from every sorted fraction and measured by UV absorbance on a Nanodrop 2000c.

Overall results and qualifications from the work: The genetic and exposure-history diversity represented was limited by the small number of donors. Sampling was limited to blood, and TCR repertoires in tissue likely differ from TCR repertoires in blood. Clonotypes shared by all four sorted-subset donors showed higher generation probabilities than non-shared clonotypes. Based on pairwise subsampling, the degree of clonotype sharing among donors was expected to be affected by sequencing depth. When a handful of donors were compared, the shared fraction of clonotypes was around 5% for naive CD4, over 3% for naive CD8, more than 2% for memory CD4, and approximately 0.4% for memory CD8. Larger estimated clonotype richness was generally found for naive subsets than for memory subsets. Incomplete sequencing was indicated by rarefaction of sorted-subset datasets, despite the large sequencing depth.

Notes on this clone: Its recognized antigen is unknown. Per-nucleotide qualities are absent, and no much larger clonotype sits a single base away.

Here the chain combines TRBV7-2 and TRBJ2-5; TRBD2 agrees with 7 junctional bases. The TCR originated in a man between 18 and 29 years old in good health. Some clones in this sample may be carry-over from other donors' samples. Sequenced: naive CD4+ T cells from PBMCs. What the cell subset or site label conveys for this sample: CD45RA+ positively selected. The DNA sequence reads TGTGCCAGCAGCGCCAGCGGGGCCCGGGGGACCCAGTACTTC. It encodes CASSASGARGTQYF.